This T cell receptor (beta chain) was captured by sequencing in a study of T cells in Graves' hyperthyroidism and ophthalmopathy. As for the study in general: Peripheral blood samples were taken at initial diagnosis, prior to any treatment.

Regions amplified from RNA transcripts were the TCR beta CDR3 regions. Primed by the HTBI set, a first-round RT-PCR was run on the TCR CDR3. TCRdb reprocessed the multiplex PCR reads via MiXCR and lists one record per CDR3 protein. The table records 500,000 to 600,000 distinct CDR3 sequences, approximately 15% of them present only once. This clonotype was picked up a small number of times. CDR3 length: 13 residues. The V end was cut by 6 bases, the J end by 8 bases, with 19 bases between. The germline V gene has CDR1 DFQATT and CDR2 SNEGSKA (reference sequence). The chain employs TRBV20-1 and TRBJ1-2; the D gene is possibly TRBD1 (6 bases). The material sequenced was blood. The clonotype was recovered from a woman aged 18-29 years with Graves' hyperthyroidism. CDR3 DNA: TGCAGTGCACCGGACAGCCCCCTGCGAGGCTACACCTTC. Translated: CSAPDSPLRGYTF.